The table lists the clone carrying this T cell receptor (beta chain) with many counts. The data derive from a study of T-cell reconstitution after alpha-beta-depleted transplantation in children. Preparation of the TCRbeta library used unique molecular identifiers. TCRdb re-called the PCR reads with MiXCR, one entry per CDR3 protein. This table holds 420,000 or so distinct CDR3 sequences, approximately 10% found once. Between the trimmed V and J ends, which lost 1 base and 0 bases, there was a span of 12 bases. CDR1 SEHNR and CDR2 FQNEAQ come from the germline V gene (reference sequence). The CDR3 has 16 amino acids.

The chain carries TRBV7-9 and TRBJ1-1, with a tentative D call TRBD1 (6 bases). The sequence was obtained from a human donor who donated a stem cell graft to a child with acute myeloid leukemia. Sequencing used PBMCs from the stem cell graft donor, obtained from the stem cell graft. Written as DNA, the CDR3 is TGTGCCAGCAGCTTAGGCACAGGGCGTATGAACACTGAAGCTTTCTTT. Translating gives CASSLGTGRMNTEAFF. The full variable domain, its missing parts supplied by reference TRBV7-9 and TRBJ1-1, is DTGVSQNPRHKITKRGQNVTFRCDPISEHNRLYWYRQTLGQGPEFLTYFQNEAQLEKSRLLSDRFSAERPKGSFSTLEIQRTEQGDSAMYLCASSLGTGRMNTEAFFGQGTRLTVV.